Many counts were recorded for the clone carrying this T cell receptor (beta chain). As yet, its antigen is unknown. The germline CDR1 and CDR2 sequences are MNHNS and SASEGT. The CDR3 extends over 16 amino acids. Trimming at V came to 6 bases and at J to 6 bases, leaving 13 bases not matched to a gene. It was genomic DNA that served as the template for profiling TCR beta VDJ and CDR3. TCRdb re-analysed the reads in MiXCR, keeping a single row per CDR3 protein. The sample holds about 130,000 distinct CDR3 sequences, about 46% seen once. This entry is derived from a study of CD8+CD57+ T cells in acquired aplastic anemia. As for the study in general: Sorted CD4+ plus CD8+ cells gave DNA averaging about 3.2 ug. There were 11 million or so reads, on average, for CD4+ cells from healthy donors. Notes on the study in general: It was found that 25 to 35 CD8+ CDR3 sequences were shared between patients and controls. Significance was not reached for CD8+ Simpson's diversity between patients and controls.

The chain links TRBV6-1 to TRBJ2-1, with TRBD2 matching over 8 bases. Sample: sorted CD4+, CD8+, or CD8+CD57+ T cells (not recorded which) from PBMCs. This TCR was sampled from a human donor in good health, serving as a control. CDR3 protein: CASSMSPGGQSNEQFF. The CDR3 DNA reads TGTGCCAGCAGCATGTCCCCGGGGGGGCAGAGCAATGAGCAGTTCTTC.